The table lists the clone carrying this TCR beta chain with a few counts. Antigen: not known. Assay used: immunoSEQ multiplex PCR; TCRdb lists only in-frame clones, some missing. The table lists thousands of clones, with no singletons. Aged about 8 to 64 years, CVID subjects averaged roughly 39 years old. Caucasian heritage predominated among both patients and controls. Heparinized whole blood, roughly 5 to 8 ml, came from each donor. This sample was included in a study of T cell clonality in common variable immunodeficiency. General study points: In common variable immunodeficiency, TCR beta chains reportedly carried fewer deletions and N-nucleotide insertions.

The receptor was derived from a human donor with common variable immunodeficiency. Sequenced material: peripheral blood mononuclear cells.

This CDR3 reads CASSHSGPRETQYF. Partial CDR3 DNA: TGTGCCAGCAGTCATAGCGGGCCGCGGGAGACC. The chain joins TRBV7-9 to TRBJ2-5; 7 bases are a match to TRBD2. The CDR3 goes on 3 residues after the read ends, and that part is filled in from the germline J gene. Trimming cost V 6 bases and J 5 bases; bases outside gene matches: 9. CDR3 length equals 14 residues. CDR1 SEHNR and CDR2 FQNEAQ come from the germline V gene (reference sequence).